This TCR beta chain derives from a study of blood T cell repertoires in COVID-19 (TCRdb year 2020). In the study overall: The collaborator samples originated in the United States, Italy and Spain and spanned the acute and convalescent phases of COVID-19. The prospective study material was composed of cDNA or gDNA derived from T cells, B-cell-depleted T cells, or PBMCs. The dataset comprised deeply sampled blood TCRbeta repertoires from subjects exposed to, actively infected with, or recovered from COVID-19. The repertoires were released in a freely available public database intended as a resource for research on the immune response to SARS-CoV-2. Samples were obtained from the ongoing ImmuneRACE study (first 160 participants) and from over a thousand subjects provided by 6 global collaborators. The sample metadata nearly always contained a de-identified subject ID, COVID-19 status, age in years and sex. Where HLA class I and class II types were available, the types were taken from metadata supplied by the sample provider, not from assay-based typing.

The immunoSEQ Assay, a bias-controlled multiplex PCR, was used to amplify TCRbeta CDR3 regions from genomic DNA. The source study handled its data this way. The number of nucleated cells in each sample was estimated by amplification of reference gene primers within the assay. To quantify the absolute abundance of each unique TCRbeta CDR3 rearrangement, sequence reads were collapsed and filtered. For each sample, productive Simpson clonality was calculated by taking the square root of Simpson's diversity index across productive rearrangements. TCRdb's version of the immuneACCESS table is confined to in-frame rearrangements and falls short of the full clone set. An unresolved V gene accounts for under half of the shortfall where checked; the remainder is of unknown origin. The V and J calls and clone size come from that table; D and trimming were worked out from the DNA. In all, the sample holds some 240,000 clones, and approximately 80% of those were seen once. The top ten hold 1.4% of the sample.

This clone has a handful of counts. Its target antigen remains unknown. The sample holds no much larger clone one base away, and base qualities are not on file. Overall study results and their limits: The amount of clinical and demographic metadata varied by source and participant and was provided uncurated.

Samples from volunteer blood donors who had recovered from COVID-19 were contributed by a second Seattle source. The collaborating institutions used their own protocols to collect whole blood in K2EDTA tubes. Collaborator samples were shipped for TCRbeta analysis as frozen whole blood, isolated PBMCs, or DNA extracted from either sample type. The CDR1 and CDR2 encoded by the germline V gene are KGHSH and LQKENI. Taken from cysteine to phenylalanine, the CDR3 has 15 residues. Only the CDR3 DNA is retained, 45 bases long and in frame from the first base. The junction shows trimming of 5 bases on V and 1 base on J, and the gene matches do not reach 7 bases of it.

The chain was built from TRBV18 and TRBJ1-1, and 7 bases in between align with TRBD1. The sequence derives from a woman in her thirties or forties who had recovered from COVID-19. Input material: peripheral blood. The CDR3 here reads CASSSGQPKNTEAFF. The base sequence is TGTGCCAGCTCATCGGGACAGCCAAAGAACACTGAAGCTTTCTTT.